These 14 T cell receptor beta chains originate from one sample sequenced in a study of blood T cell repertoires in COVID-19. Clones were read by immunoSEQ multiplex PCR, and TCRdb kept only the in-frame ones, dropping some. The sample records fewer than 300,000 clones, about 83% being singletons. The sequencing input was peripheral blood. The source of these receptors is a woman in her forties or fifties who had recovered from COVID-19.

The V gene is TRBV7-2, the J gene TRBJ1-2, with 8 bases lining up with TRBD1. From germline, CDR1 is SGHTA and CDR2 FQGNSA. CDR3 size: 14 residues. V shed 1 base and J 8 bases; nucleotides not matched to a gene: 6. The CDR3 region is CASSLEVQGDGYTF. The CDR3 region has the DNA TGTGCCAGCAGCTTAGAGGTACAGGGGGACGGCTACACCTTC.

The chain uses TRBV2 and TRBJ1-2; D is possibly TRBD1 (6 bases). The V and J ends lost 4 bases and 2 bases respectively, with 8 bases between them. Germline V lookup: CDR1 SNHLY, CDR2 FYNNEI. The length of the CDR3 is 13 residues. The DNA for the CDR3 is TGTGCCAGCAGTGTCAGGGGCAACTATGGCTACACCTTC. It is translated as CASSVRGNYGYTF.

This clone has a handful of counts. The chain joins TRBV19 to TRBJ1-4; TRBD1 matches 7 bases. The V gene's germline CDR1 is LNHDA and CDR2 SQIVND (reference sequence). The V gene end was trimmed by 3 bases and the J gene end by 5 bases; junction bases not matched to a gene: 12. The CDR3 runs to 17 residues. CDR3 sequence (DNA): TGTGCCAGTAGTATCGCTTACGGACAGGAAAGAAATGAAAAACTGTTTTTT. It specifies CASSIAYGQERNEKLFF.

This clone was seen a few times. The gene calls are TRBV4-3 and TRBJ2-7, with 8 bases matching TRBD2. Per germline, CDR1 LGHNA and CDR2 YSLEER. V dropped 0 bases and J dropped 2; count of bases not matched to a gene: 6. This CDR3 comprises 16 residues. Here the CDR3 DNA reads TGCGCCAGCAGCCAAGATACGGGGGGGGCCCCCTACGAGCAGTACTTC. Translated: CASSQDTGGAPYEQYF.

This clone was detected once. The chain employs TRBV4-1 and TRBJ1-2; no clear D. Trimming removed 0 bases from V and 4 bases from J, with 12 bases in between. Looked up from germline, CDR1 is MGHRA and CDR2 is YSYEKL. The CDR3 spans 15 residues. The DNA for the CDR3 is TGCGCCAGCAGCCAAGAAGTTTCGGGGTCCTATGGCTACACCTTC. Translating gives CASSQEVSGSYGYTF.

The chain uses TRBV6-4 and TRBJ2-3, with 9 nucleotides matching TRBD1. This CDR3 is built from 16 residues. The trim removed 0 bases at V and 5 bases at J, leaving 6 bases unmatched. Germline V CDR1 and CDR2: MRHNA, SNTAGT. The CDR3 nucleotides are TGTGCCAGCAGTGACTCGGGACAGGGTGGTGGAGATACGCAGTATTTT. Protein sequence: CASSDSGQGGGDTQYF.

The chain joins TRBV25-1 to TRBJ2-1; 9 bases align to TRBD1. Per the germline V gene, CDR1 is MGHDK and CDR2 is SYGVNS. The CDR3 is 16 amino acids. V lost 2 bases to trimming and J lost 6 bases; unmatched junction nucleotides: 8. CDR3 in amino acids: CASSELDRGGSNEQFF. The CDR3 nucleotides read TGTGCCAGCAGTGAACTGGACAGGGGCGGCTCCAATGAGCAGTTCTTC.

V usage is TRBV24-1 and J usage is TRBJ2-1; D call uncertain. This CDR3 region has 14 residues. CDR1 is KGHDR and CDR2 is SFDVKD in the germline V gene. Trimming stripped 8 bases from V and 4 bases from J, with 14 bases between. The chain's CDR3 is CATNPPRSYNEQFF. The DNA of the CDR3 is TGTGCCACCAATCCGCCTAGGTCGTACAATGAGCAGTTCTTC.

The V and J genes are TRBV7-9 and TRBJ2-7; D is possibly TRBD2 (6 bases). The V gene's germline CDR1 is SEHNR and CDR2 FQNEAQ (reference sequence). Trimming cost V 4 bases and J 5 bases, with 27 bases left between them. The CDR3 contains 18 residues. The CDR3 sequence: CASSSLGGAGLNKNEQYF. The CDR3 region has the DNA TGTGCCAGCAGCTCTCTTGGCGGGGCGGGGTTAAACAAGAACGAGCAGTACTTC.

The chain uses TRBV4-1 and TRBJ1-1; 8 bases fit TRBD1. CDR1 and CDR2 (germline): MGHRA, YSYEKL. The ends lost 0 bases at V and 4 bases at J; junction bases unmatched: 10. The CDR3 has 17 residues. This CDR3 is CASSQDRGRGGLTEAFF. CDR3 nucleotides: TGCGCCAGCAGCCAAGACAGGGGGCGGGGAGGCCTCACTGAAGCTTTCTTT.

The CDR3 spells CASSQLQGYEQYF. Written as DNA, the CDR3 is TGTGCCAGCAGCCAACTACAGGGTTACGAGCAGTACTTC. The rearrangement uses TRBV3-1 (or the pseudogene TRBV3-2) and TRBJ2-7, with D possibly being TRBD1 (6 bases). Trimming stripped 2 bases from V and 4 bases from J, with 9 bases between. CDR1 and CDR2 (germline): LGHDT, YNNKEL (reference sequence). The CDR3 totals 13 residues.

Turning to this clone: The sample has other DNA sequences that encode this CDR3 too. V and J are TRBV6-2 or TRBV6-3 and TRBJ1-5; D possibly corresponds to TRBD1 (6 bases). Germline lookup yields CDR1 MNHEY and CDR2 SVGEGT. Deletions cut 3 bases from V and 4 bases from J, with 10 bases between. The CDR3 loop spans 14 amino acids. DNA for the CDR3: TGTGCCAGCAGTTATCGGCAGGGGAATCAGCCCCAGCATTTT. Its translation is CASSYRQGNQPQHF.

CDR3 nucleotide sequence: TGTGCCAGTAGTCCTTGGACAGGGCTCGGCTACACCTTC. Protein product: CASSPWTGLGYTF. The chain joins TRBV19 to TRBJ1-2; 8 bases agree with TRBD1. V lost 5 bases to trimming and J lost 8 bases; unmatched junction nucleotides: 7. The CDR3 length is 13 residues. The germline CDR1 and CDR2 sequences are LNHDA and SQIVND (reference sequence).

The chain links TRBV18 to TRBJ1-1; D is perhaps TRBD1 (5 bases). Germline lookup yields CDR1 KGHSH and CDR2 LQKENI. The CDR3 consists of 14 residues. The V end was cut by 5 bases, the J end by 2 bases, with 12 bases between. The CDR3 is CASSEGTLNTEAFF. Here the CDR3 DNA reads TGTGCCAGCTCAGAGGGGACTTTAAACACTGAAGCTTTCTTT.